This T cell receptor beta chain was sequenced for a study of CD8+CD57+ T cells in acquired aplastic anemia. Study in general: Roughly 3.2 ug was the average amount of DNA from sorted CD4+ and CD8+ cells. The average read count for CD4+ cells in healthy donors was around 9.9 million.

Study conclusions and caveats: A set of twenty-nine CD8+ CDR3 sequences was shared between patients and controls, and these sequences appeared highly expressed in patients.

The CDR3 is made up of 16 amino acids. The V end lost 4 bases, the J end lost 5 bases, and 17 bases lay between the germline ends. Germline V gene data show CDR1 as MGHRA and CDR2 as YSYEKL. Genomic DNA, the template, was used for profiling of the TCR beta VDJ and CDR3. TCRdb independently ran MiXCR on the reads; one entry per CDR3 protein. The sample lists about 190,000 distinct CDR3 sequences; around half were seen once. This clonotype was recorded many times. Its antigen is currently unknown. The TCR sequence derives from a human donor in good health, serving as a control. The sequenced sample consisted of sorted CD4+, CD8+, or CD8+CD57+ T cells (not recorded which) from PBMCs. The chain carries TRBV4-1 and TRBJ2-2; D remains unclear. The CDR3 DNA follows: TGCGCCAGCAGCCGCGTCGTTGGGGATACGACCGGGGAGCTGTTTTTT. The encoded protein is CASSRVVGDTTGELFF.